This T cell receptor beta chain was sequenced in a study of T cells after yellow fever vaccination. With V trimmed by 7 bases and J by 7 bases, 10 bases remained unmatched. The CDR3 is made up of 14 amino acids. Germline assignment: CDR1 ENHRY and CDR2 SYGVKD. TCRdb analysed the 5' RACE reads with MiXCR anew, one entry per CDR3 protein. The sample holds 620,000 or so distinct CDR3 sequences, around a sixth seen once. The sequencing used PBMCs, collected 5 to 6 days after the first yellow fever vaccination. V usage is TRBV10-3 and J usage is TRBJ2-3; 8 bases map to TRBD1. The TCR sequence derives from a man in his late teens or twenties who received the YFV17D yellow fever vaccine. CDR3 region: CAIKSGRGQHTQYF. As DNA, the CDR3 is TGTGCCATCAAATCGGGCAGGGGGCAACATACGCAGTATTTT.